The present T cell receptor beta chain was sequenced within a study of blood T cells in healthy people across ages. Using a J-beta primer mix together with a sample-barcoded 5' primer, a second PCR was run for roughly 7 to 12 cycles. TCRdb redid the calling of the 5' RACE reads with MiXCR, one entry per CDR3 protein. There are roughly 1,500,000 distinct CDR3 sequences in the sample; about 32% occur only once, and about 11% lies in the top ten. Germline CDR1 reads SGHTA; CDR2 reads FQGNSA. CDR3 size: 17 residues. The trim removed 5 bases at V and 1 base at J, leaving 9 bases unmatched. Healthy Caucasian individuals from Russia aged roughly 6 to 90 served as donors. Each sample yielded at least 6 micrograms of PBMC total RNA. In regard to this clonotype: Its antigen is unidentified.

Study results and limitations: Higher diversity, along with more naive CD4+ cells, distinguished long-lived donors from aged donors.

This sequence originates from a woman in her 30s in good health. The rearrangement uses TRBV7-2 and TRBJ2-5; 11 bases map to TRBD1. Source material: blood. CDR3 amino acids: CASSKGGTGGFQETQYF. The CDR3 bases are TGTGCCAGCAGCAAGGGGGGGACAGGGGGATTCCAAGAGACCCAGTACTTC.